This entry concerns a single T cell receptor beta chain. Relative to its sample, this clone is medium-sized (0.01 to 0.1%). The antigen it recognizes is unknown. No base-level quality is on record; no much larger clone is a single base apart. This sample stems from a study of T cell clones after liver transplantation (dated by TCRdb to 2018 to 2020). As for the study more broadly: ITN030ST, the source of the samples, was a randomized trial that attempted immunosuppression withdrawal within 2 years of liver transplantation. Donor-reactive T cell clones were identified by TCRbeta sequencing following a pre-transplant mixed lymphocyte reaction and were subsequently tracked in post-transplant blood. Tolerance was defined as complete immunosuppression withdrawal for at least one year with no rise in liver enzymes beyond twice the upper limit of normal. Blood samples were taken pre-transplant, pre-randomization before withdrawal, and post-randomization after full withdrawal or failed withdrawal. A cohort of 8 liver transplant recipients was studied, of whom 3 were classified as tolerant and 5 as non-tolerant. Third party-reactive TCRbeta sequences from pre-transplant MLRs were also identified as an antigen-independent comparator for donor-reactive sequences. Until randomization at 12-24 months post-transplant, subjects were given standard immunosuppression, with no induction therapy. Of the eight recipients, a few were HCV-positive, while the remaining recipients had been transplanted for non-autoimmune, non-viral indications.

Here is what the overall study found, with its caveats: Donor-reactive sequences declined more than third party-reactive ones, suggesting partial antigen-specific deletion unrelated to withdrawal success. The conclusions were considered preliminary, being limited by small, heterogeneous patient numbers and non-standardized post-transplant time points. Low numbers of available donor cells limited the measurable donor-reactive repertoire in a couple of subjects. A significant post-transplant decrease in circulating donor-reactive CD4 TCRbeta sequences was observed in 5 of 8 subjects, irrespective of tolerance or HCV status. After accounting for repertoire turnover, donor-reactive detection was significantly reduced in 7 of 8 subjects for CD4 and 8 of 8 for CD8. Since no allograft tissue specimens were available, donor-reactive T cells may have migrated into the graft instead of being deleted.

Reading the germline V gene gives CDR1 SGDLS and CDR2 YYNGEE. Counted from cysteine to phenylalanine, this CDR3 has 15 amino acids. The CDR3 DNA has 45 bases and is translated from base 1. V is cut back by 3 bases and J by 5 bases, with 5 bases in the junction unmatched. Unstimulated PBMCs, after thawing, were stained for CD3, CD4 and CD8 and then FACS-sorted into CD3+CD4+ and CD3+CD8+ populations. All 8 studied subjects were randomized to immunosuppression withdrawal. The Qiagen DNeasy Blood and Tissue Kit was used for isolation of genomic DNA. Frozen genomic DNA underwent high-throughput TCRbeta CDR3 sequencing by immunoSEQ, including PCR amplification, mapping, bias correction and internal controls. As for the authors' bioinformatics: Productive rearrangements were kept, and unique TCRbeta sequences were defined by CDR3 nucleotide sequence plus V and J gene. Donor-reactive sequences required at least 5-fold expansion in CFSE-low cells versus unstimulated pre-transplant cells and at least 0.01% frequency. Minimum frequency thresholds were set for each subject based on the unstimulated sample with the lowest template count, ensuring at least 90% detection power. Jensen-Shannon divergence between the top 1000 TCRbeta sequences post- versus pre-transplant served as the measure of repertoire turnover. Two-sided Fisher's exact tests were used to test for changes in how often donor-reactive sequences were detected. TCRdb's version of the immuneACCESS table is confined to in-frame rearrangements and falls short of the full clone set. An unresolved V gene accounts for under half of the shortfall where checked; the remainder is of unknown origin. The V and J calls and clone size were taken over from that table, and D and trimming were inferred from the DNA. Within this sample are 25,000 to 35,000 clones, with around 94% of them counted one time only. Clones ranked in the top ten supply 25% to 30% of the sample.

The rearranged chain carries TRBV9 and TRBJ2-5; TRBD1 matches 12 bases in the middle. This sequence originates from a human patient who received a liver transplant. A transplant means some T cells may be of graft donor rather than patient origin. This sample comprised CD8+ T cells from blood, obtained 12 months after liver transplant. CDR3 loop: CASSGGQGALETQYF. The nucleotide sequence reads as follows: TGTGCCAGCAGCGGGGGACAGGGGGCATTGGAGACCCAGTACTTC. The entire variable domain, with the stretches around the CDR3 drawn from the reference TRBV9 and TRBJ2-5 proteins, is DSGVTQTPKHLITATGQRVTLRCSPRSGDLSVYWYQQSLDQGLQFLIQYYNGEERAKGNILERFSAQQFPDLHSELNLSSLELGDSALYFCASSGGQGALETQYFGPGTRLLVL.